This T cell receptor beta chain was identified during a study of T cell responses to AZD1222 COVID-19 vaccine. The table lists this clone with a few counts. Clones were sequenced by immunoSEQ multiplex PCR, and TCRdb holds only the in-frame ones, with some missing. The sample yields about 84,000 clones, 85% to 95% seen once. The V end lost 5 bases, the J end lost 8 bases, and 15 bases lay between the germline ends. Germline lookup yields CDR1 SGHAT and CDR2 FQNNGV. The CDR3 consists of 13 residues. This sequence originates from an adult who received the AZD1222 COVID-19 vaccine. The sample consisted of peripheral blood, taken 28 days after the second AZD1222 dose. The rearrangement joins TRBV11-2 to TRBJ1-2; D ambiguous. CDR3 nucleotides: TGTGCCAGCAGCCCGAGGGCCGCGGCCGGCTACACCTTC. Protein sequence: CASSPRAAAGYTF. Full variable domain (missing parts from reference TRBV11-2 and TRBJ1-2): EAGVAQSPRYKIIEKRQSVAFWCNPISGHATLYWYQQILGQGPKLLIQFQNNGVVDDSQLPKDRFSAERLKGVDSTLKIQPAKLEDSAVYLCASSPRAAAGYTFGSGTRLTVV.